Sequencing of this T cell receptor (beta chain) was carried out in a study of blood T cells in healthy people across ages. Primed by a sample-barcoded 5' primer and a J-beta primer mix, a second PCR proceeded for 7 to 11 cycles. A template-switch adaptor containing 12 random nucleotides labeled each cDNA molecule. TCRdb analysed the 5' RACE reads with MiXCR anew, one entry per CDR3 protein. Of hundreds of thousands of distinct CDR3 sequences listed, 20% to 25% are singletons. Every sample yielded at least 6 million isolated PBMCs. V trimming: 6 bases; J trimming: 3 bases; junction bases outside the gene matches: 10. The CDR3 totals 16 residues.

The sequence derives from a man in his sixties or seventies in good health. The chain recombines TRBV12-3 or TRBV12-4 with TRBJ2-1; 8 bases fit TRBD2. The sequenced sample consisted of blood. The CDR3 is CASSALTSGYYNEQFF. CDR3 in DNA: TGTGCCAGCAGCGCTCTCACTAGCGGCTACTACAATGAGCAGTTCTTC.